This T cell receptor (beta chain) was captured by sequencing in a study of response to subunit inactivated influenza vaccine (dated by TCRdb to 2017 to 2018). Context from the whole study: The study used deep quantitative T cell receptor repertoire profiling to track responses to a trivalent subunit inactivated influenza vaccine. The research as a whole found: The authors proposed that each seasonal influenza vaccination may bring in only a limited number of new T cells.

The library relied on RT-PCR. The instrument was an Illumina HiSeq 2500. The public sequencing data were trimmed at Q25 with fastp and processed into clonotypes with MiXCR by TCRdb, which kept only in-frame beta chains. Under each unique CDR3 protein, matching rows form one entry showing the most common genes and DNA. Across this sample there are more than 700,000 distinct CDR3 sequences, with around 20% seen only once. 10% of the sample goes to the ten largest clones. Concerning this clonotype itself: The clone's antigen remains unknown. Per-nucleotide qualities are absent, and no much larger clonotype sits a single base away.

From the germline V gene, CDR1 is SQVTM and CDR2 is ANQGSEA. Reading from cysteine to phenylalanine, the CDR3 counts 15 amino acids. Here the CDR3 DNA is all that survives: 45 bases in frame from base 1. V trim: 6 bases; J trim: 5 bases; unmatched bases: 12. The sample consisted of PBMCs from blood, taken roughly 5 days after vaccination. This chain is built from TRBV29-1 and TRBJ2-3; 9 bases in the junction line up with TRBD1. The receptor was derived from a man aged 50 to 59 who received an inactivated influenza vaccine. Donor details come from another sample of the same person, matched by shared clones. CDR3 region: CSVGIGTGRGDTQYF. The DNA reads as follows: TGCAGCGTGGGAATCGGGACAGGGAGGGGAGATACGCAGTATTTT.